What follows is one T cell receptor (beta chain) and its context. What this receptor recognizes is not known. Per-base quality was not reported, and no clone a single base away is much larger than it. The record originates from a study of CD8 T cells in Susac syndrome (dated by TCRdb to about 2019). In terms of the full investigation: The study used repertoire sequencing to test whether antigen drove CD8+ T cell activation and differentiation in Susac syndrome. The study compared CD8+ T cell repertoire clonality among 12 healthy donors, roughly 14 Susac syndrome patients and fewer than 19 multiple sclerosis patients. The paper as a whole reports these results and caveats: The study acknowledged that relatively few individuals were included in the TCR sequencing and HLA analysis.

CDR1 and CDR2 (MDHEN, SYDVKM) derive from the germline V gene. From the cysteine up to the phenylalanine, the CDR3 has a length of 16 residues. The DNA shown is the 48-base CDR3, in frame from base 1. Trimming accounts for 7 bases at V and 3 bases at J, while the number of junction bases matched to no gene is 10. RNA was extracted using the RNeasy kit, and roughly 0.5 to 1 microgram was reverse transcribed with random hexamers. The immunoSEQ multiplex PCR assay, covering 54 Vbeta and 13 Jbeta segments, was used to amplify TCR beta CDR3 regions. Bias from PCR amplification was corrected by using a synthetic template baseline for primer optimization and for computational correction. In the source study's methods: Reads were assigned to V, D and J genes according to IMGT and analyzed in immunoSEQ Analyzer, with only productive sequences retained. To calculate clonality, Shannon entropy was normalized by log2 of the number of productive unique sequences and then subtracted from one. Public and private clones were assessed among the 100 most prevalent clones of each patient and control. Clones were defined as Susac-specific if absent from the healthy and MS cohorts, from some 1,000 published viral clones and from other ImmuneACCESS disease sequences. TCRdb handled the public reads itself, with Q25 trimming in fastp and clone calling in MiXCR, and kept productive beta chains. Each CDR3 protein appears once, grouped with its most common genes and DNA. The V and J calls come from TCRdb's annotation, not from the publication. The sample profile shows a few hundred thousand distinct CDR3 sequences; over 75% of them were found once. The ten biggest clones cover approximately 0.2% of the sample.

High-throughput TCR beta sequencing profiled peripheral blood CD8+ and CD4+ T cells from healthy donors, Susac syndrome patients and multiple sclerosis patients. Treatment-naive patients with stable or active relapsing-remitting disease fulfilling revised McDonald criteria were used as multiple sclerosis controls. Bulk CD8+ and CD4+ T cells were purified magnetically by negative isolation, whereas CD8+ TEMRA cells were enriched by FACS. Blood was drawn into EDTA tubes, processed within 24 hours, and PBMCs were isolated by density gradient centrifugation. PBMCs intended for TCR sequencing were frozen in liquid nitrogen and were later thawed in a 37 degrees C water bath. A purity of at least 90% was achieved for sorted or isolated CD4+, CD8+ and CD8+ TEMRA cells.

The source material was CD8+ T cells from PBMCs. The receptor's source is a human donor with multiple sclerosis. Recombination connected TRBV28 to TRBJ2-3; 10 bases in the junction line up with TRBD2. The nucleotide sequence is TGTGCCAGCACTCATATAGCGGGAGGAGGTACAGATACGCAGTATTTT. It specifies CASTHIAGGGTDTQYF.